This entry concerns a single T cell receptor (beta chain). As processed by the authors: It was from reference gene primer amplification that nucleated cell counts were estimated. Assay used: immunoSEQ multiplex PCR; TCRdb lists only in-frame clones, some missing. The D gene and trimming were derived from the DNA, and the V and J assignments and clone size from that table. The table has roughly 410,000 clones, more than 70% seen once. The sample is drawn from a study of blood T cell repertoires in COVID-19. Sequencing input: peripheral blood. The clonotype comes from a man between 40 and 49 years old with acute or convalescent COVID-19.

CDR3 coding DNA: TGTGCCAGCTCTTTTAGCGGTTACAATGAGCAGTTCTTC. This encodes CASSFSGYNEQFF. The rearrangement uses TRBV6-5 and TRBJ2-1; TRBD2 is a possible D gene (6 bases). The V gene's germline CDR1 is MNHEY and CDR2 SVGAGI. This CDR3 spans 13 amino acids. V was shortened by 8 bases and J by 4 bases, with 12 bases between the two germline ends.